Detailed here is one TCR beta chain. Time point described: peripheral blood 6 weeks after treatment start. These data come from a study of PD-L1 blockade in urothelial cancer. The table came from immunoSEQ multiplex PCR; TCRdb's copy has only in-frame clones and leaves some out. The sample carries 95,000 to 130,000 clones, 80% to 90% recorded once. The V and J ends lost 6 bases and 6 bases respectively, with 12 bases between them. This CDR3 is built from 13 residues. Germline V CDR1 and CDR2: MRHNA, SNTAGT. V gene TRBV6-4 combines with J gene TRBJ2-1; D perhaps matches TRBD2 (6 bases). The material sequenced was PBMCs, taken around atezolizumab (anti-PD-L1) treatment. The origin of this receptor is a man aged 60-69 years with urothelial cancer. The CDR3 here is CASSATRANEQFF. The CDR3 nucleotides are TGTGCCAGCAGCGCGACTAGAGCCAATGAGCAGTTCTTC.